This T cell receptor (beta chain) comes out of a study of shared clonotypes between healthy human individuals. Using immunoSEQ multiplex PCR, the repertoire was profiled, and TCRdb retains in-frame clones only, with some absent. The repertoire holds about 660,000 clones, with around 67% as singletons. The CDR3 runs to 14 residues. Trimming pared 7 bases from V and 4 bases from J, leaving 17 bases between. Germline assignment: CDR1 MNHEY and CDR2 SMNVEV (reference sequence). Sequenced material: memory CD4+ T cells sorted from blood. Documented subset: CD45RA-negative fraction. This chain joins TRBV27 and TRBJ2-7; perhaps TRBD1 as D (6 bases). This clonotype was sampled from a woman aged 25 to 39 in good health. The CDR3 bases are TGTGCCAGCATAGTACAGGGAAGGGAATACGAGCAGTACTTC. It specifies CASIVQGREYEQYF.